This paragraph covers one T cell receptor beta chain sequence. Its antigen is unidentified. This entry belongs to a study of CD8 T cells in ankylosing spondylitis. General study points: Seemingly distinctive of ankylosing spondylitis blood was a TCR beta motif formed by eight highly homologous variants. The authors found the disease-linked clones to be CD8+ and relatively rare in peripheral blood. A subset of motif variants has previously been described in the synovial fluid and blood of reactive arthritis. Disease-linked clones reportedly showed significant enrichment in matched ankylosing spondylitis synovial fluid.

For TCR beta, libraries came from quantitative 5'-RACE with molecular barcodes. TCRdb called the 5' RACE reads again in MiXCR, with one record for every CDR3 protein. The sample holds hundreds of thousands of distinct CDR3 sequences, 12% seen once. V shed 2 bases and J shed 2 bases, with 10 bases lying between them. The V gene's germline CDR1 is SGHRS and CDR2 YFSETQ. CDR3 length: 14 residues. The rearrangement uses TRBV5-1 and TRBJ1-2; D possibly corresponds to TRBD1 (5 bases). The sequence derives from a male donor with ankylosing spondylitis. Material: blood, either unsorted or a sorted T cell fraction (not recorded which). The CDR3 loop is CASSLLDSNYGYTF. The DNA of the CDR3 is TGCGCCAGCAGCTTACTCGACAGCAACTATGGCTACACCTTC.